These 5 T cell receptor beta chains originate from one sample sequenced in a study of T cells in pancreatic ductal adenocarcinoma (dated by TCRdb to 2016 to 2017). The pancreatic ductal adenocarcinoma patients who were selected had gone through surgery without receiving any neoadjuvant therapy. The library was produced with the immunoSEQ multiplex PCR assay. The clones in this table, taken by TCRdb from immuneACCESS, are in-frame only. Not every clone is retained; where verified, under half of the shortfall comes from an unresolved V gene, and the cause of the rest is unknown. For this sample the table gives around 94,000 clones, of which over 90% were detected only once. The ten biggest clones cover around 2.9% of the sample. The sequenced material came from PBMCs. Receptors were obtained from a human donor with pancreatic ductal adenocarcinoma.

The genes are TRBV2 and TRBJ2-7; TRBD1 aligns across 8 bases. The CDR3 is made up of 14 amino acids. Per the germline V gene, CDR1 is SNHLY and CDR2 is FYNNEI. V was clipped by 6 bases and J by 4 bases; unmatched bases: 8. The CDR3 reads CASREDRVGYEQYF. DNA of the CDR3: TGTGCCAGCAGGGAGGACAGGGTTGGGTACGAGCAGTACTTC.

J is TRBJ1-1 and V is TRBV19, with D tentatively TRBD1 (6 bases). V shed 5 bases and J shed 4 bases, with 17 bases lying between them. This CDR3 contains 15 residues. Germline assignment: CDR1 LNHDA and CDR2 SQIVND (reference sequence). The CDR3 here is CASSLDTGIGTEAFF. The CDR3 nucleotides are TGTGCCAGTAGTCTCGATACAGGGATCGGCACTGAAGCTTTCTTT.

The chain is built from TRBV4-3 and TRBJ2-1, with 7 bases aligning to TRBD2. V shed 1 base and J 4 bases; nucleotides not matched to a gene: 4. The germline CDR1 and CDR2 sequences are LGHNA and YSLEER. The CDR3 runs 15 residues. CDR3: CASSQGGGRYNEQFF. The CDR3 coding sequence is TGCGCCAGCAGCCAAGGGGGCGGGAGATACAATGAGCAGTTCTTC.

The rearrangement uses TRBV4-2 and TRBJ2-4, with 8 bases lining up with TRBD2. V lost 0 bases to trimming and J lost 10 bases; unmatched junction nucleotides: 8. The CDR3 spans 15 residues. Per germline, CDR1 LGHNA and CDR2 YNFKEQ. CDR3 in amino acids: CASSQEARGGGIQYF. The CDR3 DNA is TGTGCCAGCAGCCAAGAAGCTCGGGGGGGTGGTATTCAGTACTTC.

The V gene is TRBV4-3, the J gene TRBJ2-7; D may be TRBD1 (5 bases). The CDR3 sequence is 15 residues long. Trimming took 0 bases from V and 5 from J, leaving 14 bases between them. CDR1 and CDR2 (germline): LGHNA, YSLEER. Here the CDR3 DNA reads TGCGCCAGCAGCCAAGATCCGACAGCACCCCACGAGCAGTACTTC. Translating gives CASSQDPTAPHEQYF.